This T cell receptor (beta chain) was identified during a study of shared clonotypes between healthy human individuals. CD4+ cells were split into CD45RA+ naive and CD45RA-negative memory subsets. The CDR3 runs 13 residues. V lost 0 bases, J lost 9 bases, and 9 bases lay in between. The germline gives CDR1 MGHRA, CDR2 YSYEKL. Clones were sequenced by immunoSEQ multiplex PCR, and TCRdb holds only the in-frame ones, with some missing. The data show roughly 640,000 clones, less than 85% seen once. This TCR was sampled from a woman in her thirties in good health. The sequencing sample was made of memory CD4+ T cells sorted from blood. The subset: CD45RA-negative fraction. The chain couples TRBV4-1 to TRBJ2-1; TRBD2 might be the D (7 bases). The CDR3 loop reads CASSQDGGAEQFF. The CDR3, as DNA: TGCGCCAGCAGCCAAGATGGGGGGGCTGAGCAGTTCTTC.